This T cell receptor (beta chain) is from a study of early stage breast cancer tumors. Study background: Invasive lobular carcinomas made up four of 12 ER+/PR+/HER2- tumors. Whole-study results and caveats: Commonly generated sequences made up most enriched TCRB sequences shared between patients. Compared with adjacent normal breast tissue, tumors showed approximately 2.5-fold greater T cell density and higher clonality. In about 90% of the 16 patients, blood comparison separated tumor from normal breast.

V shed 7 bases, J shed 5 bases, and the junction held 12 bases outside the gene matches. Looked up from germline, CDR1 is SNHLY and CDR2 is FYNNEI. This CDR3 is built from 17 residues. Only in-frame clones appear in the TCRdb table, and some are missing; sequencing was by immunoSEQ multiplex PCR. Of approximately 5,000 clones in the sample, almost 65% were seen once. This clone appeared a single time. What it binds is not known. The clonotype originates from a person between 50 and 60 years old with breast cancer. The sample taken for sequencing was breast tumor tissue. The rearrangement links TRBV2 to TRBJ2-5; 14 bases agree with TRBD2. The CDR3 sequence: CASIAGLAGEKRETQYF. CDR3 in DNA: TGTGCCAGCATAGCGGGACTAGCGGGAGAAAAGCGTGAGACCCAGTACTTC.